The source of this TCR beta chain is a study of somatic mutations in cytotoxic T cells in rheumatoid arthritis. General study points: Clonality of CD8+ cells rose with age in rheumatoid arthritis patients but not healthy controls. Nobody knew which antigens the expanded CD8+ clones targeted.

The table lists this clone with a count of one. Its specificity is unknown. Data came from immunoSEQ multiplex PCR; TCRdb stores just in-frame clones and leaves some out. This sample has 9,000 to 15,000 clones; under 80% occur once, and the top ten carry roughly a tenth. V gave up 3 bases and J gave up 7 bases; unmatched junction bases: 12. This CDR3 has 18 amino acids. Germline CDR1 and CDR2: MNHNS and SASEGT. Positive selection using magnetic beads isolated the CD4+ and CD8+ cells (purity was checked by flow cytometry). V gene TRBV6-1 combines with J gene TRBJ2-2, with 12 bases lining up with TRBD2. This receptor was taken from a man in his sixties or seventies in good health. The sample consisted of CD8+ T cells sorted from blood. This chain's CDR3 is CASSEPLAGGALYGELFF. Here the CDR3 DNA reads TGTGCCAGCAGTGAGCCCCTAGCGGGGGGGGCTTTATACGGGGAGCTGTTTTTT.